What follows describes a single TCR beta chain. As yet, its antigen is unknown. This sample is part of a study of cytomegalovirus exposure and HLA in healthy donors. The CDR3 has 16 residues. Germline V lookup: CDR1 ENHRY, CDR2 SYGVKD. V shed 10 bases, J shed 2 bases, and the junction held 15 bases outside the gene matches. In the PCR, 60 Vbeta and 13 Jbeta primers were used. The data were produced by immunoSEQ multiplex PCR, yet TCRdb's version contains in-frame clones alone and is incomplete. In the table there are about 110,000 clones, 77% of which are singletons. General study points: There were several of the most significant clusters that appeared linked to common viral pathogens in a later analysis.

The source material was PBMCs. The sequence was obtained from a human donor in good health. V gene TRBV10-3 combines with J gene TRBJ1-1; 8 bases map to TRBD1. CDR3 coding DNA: TGTGCCACATGCCCAAGGACAGGACAGGGTAACACTGAAGCTTTCTTT. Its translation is CATCPRTGQGNTEAFF.